This T cell receptor beta chain appears in the sequencing data of a study of untreated major depressive disorder. Findings and limits, study-wide: TRBV25-01 and TRBV02-01 usage differences were not statistically significant.

Participants with major medical conditions, Axis I/II comorbidities, regular medication or illicit drug use were excluded. This clone occurred once. As yet, its antigen is unknown. Germline loops: CDR1 ENHRY, CDR2 SYGVKD. Losses at the gene ends were 8 bases for V and 7 bases for J; bases not matched to a gene: 6. The CDR3 has 15 residues. The method was immunoSEQ multiplex PCR; TCRdb's version includes in-frame clones alone and lacks a portion of them. The sample lists about 20,000 clones; around 87% were seen once. The receptor comes from a woman aged 25 to 39 in good health. The chain combines TRBV10-3 with TRBJ2-1; TRBD2 matches at 15 bases. The sequenced sample consisted of CD4+ T cells from PBMCs. The DNA of the CDR3 is TGTGCCATCCGGAATGGACTAGCGGGGGGGAATGAGCAGTTCTTC. This translates into CAIRNGLAGGNEQFF.